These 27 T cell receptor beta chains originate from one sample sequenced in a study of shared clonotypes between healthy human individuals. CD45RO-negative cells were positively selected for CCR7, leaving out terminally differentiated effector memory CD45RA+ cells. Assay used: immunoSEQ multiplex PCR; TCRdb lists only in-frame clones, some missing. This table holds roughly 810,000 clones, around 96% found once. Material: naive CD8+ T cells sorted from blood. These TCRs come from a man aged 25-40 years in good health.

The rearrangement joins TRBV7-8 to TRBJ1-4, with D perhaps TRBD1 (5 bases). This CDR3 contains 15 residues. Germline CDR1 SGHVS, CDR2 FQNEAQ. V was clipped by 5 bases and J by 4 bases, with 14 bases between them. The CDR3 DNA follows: TGTGCCAGCAGCCATGCGGGGGTCTATAATGAAAAACTGTTTTTT. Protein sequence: CASSHAGVYNEKLFF. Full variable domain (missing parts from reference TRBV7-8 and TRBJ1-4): GAGVSQSPRYKVAKRGQDVALRCDPISGHVSLFWYQQALGQGPEFLTYFQNEAQLDKSGLPSDRFFAERPEGSVSTLKIQRTQQEDSAVYLCASSHAGVYNEKLFFGSGTQLSVL.

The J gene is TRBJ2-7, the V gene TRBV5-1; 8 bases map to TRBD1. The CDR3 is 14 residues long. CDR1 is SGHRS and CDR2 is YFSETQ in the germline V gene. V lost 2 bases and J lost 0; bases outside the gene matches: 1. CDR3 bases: TGCGCCAGCAGCTTTACAGGGGGCTCCTACGAGCAGTACTTC. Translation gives CASSFTGGSYEQYF.

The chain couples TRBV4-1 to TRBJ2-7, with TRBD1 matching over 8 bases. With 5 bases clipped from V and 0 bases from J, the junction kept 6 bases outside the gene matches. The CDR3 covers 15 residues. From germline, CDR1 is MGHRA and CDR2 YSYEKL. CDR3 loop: CASSVRDRISYEQYF. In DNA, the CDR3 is TGCGCCAGCAGCGTCCGGGACAGGATCTCCTACGAGCAGTACTTC.

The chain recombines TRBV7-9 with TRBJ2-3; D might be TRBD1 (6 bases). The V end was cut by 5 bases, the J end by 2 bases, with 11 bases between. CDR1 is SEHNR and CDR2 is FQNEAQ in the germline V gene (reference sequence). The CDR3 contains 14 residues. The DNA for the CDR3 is TGTGCCAGCAGCCTGCAGGGGTCCACAGATACGCAGTATTTT. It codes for CASSLQGSTDTQYF.

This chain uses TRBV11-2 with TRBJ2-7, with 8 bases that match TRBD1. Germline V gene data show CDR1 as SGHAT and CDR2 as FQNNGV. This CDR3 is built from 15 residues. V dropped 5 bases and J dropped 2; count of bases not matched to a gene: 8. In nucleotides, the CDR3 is TGTGCCAGCAGCGACACGGGACAGGCCCCCTACGAGCAGTACTTC. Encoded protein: CASSDTGQAPYEQYF.

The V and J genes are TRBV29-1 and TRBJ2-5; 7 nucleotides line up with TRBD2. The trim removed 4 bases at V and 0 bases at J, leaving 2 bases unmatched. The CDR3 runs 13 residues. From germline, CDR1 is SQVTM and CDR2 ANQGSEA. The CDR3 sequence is CSVGGRDQETQYF. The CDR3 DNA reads TGCAGCGTTGGCGGGAGAGACCAAGAGACCCAGTACTTC.

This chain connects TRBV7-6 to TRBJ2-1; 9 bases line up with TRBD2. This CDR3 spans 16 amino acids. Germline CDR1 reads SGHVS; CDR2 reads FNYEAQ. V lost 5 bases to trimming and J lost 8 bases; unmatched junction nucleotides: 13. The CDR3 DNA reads TGTGCCAGCAGCCCCCGAAGGGGTAGCGGGAGCTATGAGCAGTTCTTC. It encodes CASSPRRGSGSYEQFF. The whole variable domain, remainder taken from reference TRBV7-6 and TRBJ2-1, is GAGVSQSPRYKVTKRGQDVALRCDPISGHVSLYWYRQALGQGPEFLTYFNYEAQQDKSGLPNDRFSAERPEGSISTLTIQRTEQRDSAMYRCASSPRRGSGSYEQFFGPGTRLTVL.

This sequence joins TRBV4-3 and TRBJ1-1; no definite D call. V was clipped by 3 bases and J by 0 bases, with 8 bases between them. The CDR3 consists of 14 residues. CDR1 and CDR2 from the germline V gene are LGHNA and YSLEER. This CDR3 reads CASSHGVMNTEAFF. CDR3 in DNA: TGCGCCAGCAGCCACGGGGTCATGAACACTGAAGCTTTCTTT.

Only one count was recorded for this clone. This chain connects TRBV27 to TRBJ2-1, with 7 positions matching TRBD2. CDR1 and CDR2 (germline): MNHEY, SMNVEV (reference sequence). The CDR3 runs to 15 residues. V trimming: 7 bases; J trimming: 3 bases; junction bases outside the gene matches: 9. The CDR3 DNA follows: TGTGCCAGCAAAAATGGCGGGAGTGGCTACAATGAGCAGTTCTTC. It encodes CASKNGGSGYNEQFF.

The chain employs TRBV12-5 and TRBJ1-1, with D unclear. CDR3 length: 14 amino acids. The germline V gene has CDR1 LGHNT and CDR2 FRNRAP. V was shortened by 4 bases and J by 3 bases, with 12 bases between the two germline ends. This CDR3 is CASGSIGEDTEAFF. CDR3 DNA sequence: TGTGCTAGTGGTTCGATTGGGGAGGACACTGAAGCTTTCTTT.

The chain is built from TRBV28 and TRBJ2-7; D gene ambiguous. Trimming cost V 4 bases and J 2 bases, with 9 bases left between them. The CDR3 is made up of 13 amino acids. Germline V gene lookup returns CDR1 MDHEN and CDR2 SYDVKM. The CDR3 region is CASSSGHTYEQYF. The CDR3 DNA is TGTGCCAGCAGTTCAGGTCACACCTACGAGCAGTACTTC.

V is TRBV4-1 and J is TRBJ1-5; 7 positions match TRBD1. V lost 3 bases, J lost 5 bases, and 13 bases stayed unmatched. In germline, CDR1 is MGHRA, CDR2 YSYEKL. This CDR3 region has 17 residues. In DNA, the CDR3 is TGCGCCAGCAGCCATCAACAAGTAGAAACAGGGGATCAGCCCCAGCATTTT. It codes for CASSHQQVETGDQPQHF.

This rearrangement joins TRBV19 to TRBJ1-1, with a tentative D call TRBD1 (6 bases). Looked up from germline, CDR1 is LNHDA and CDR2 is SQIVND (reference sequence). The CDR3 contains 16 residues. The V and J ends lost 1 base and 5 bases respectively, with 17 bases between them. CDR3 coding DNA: TGTGCCAGTAGTATAGTTCCTCGGGGGCTGTGGACTGAAGCTTTCTTT. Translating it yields CASSIVPRGLWTEAFF.

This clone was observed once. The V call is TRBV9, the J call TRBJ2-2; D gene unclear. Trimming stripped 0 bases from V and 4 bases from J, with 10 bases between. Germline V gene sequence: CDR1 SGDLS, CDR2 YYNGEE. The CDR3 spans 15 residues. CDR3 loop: CASSVGSAITGELFF. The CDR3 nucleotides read TGTGCCAGCAGCGTAGGATCGGCCATCACCGGGGAGCTGTTTTTT.

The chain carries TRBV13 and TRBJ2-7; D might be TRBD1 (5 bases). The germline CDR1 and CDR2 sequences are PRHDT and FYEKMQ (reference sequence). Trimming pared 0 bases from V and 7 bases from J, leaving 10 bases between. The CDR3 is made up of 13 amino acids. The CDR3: CASSLGGLGEQYF. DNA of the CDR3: TGTGCCAGCAGCTTAGGGGGGCTTGGGGAGCAGTACTTC.

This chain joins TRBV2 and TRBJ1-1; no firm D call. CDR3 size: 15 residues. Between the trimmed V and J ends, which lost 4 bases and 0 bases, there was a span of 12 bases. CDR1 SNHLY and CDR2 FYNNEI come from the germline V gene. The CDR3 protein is CASSASAYLNTEAFF. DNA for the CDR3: TGTGCCAGCAGTGCTTCCGCCTATTTGAACACTGAAGCTTTCTTT.

CDR3 amino acids: CASSFPGLDYNEQFF. The DNA for the CDR3 is TGTGCCAGCAGTTTTCCGGGACTAGACTACAATGAGCAGTTCTTC. The gene calls are TRBV27 and TRBJ2-1; 8 bases agree with TRBD2. The junction had 4 bases not matched to a gene; V was cut back by 3 bases and J by 3 bases. The CDR3 has 15 residues. Germline CDR1 reads MNHEY; CDR2 reads SMNVEV (reference sequence).

The CDR3 region is CASRFTRRETQYF. CDR3 bases: TGCGCCAGCAGGTTCACTAGGAGAGAGACCCAGTACTTC. This rearrangement joins TRBV10-2 to TRBJ2-5; perhaps TRBD2 as D (5 bases). The CDR3 extends over 13 amino acids. Trimming took off 6 bases at V and 4 bases at J, with 12 bases between the two ends. The germline V gene has CDR1 WSHSY and CDR2 SAAADI.

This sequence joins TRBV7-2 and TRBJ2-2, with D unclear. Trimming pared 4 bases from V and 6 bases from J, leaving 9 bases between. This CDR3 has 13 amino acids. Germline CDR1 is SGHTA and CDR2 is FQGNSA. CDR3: CASSSGLPGELFF. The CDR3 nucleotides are TGTGCCAGCAGCTCGGGCCTTCCCGGGGAGCTGTTTTTT.

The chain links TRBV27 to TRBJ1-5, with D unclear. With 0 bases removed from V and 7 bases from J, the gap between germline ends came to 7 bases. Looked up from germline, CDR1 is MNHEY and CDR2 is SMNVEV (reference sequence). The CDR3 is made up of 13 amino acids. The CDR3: CASSLSMEQPQHF. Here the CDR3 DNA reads TGTGCCAGCAGTTTATCAATGGAACAGCCCCAGCATTTT.

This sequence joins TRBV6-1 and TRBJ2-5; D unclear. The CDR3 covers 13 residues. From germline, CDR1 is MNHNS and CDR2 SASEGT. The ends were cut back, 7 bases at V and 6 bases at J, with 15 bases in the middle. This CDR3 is CASTRIEAKTQYF. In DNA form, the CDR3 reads TGTGCCAGCACCCGGATTGAAGCTAAGACCCAGTACTTC.

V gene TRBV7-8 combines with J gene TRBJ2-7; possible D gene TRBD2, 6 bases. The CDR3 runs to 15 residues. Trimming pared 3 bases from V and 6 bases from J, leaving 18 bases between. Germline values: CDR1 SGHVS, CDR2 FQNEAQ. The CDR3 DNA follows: TGTGCCAGCAGCTTCCCCCGGACCCGACTAGGCGAGCAGTACTTC. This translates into CASSFPRTRLGEQYF. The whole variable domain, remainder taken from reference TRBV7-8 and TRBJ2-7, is GAGVSQSPRYKVAKRGQDVALRCDPISGHVSLFWYQQALGQGPEFLTYFQNEAQLDKSGLPSDRFFAERPEGSVSTLKIQRTQQEDSAVYLCASSFPRTRLGEQYFGPGTRLTVT.

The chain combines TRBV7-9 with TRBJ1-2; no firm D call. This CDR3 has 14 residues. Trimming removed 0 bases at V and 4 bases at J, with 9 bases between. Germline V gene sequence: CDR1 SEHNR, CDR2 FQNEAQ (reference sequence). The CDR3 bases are TGTGCCAGCAGCTTAGCAGGTGACGGCTATGGCTACACCTTC. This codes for CASSLAGDGYGYTF.

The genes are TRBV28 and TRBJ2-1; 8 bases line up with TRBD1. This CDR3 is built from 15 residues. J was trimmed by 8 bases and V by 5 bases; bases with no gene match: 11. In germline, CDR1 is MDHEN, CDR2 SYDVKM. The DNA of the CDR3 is TGTGCCAGCAGTCTAGGCGCAGGGGGCTCGGATGAGCAGTTCTTC. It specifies CASSLGAGGSDEQFF.

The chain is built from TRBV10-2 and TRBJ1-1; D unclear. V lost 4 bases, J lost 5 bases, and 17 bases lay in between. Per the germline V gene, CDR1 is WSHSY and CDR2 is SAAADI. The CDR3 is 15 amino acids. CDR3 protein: CASSVPQWRGTEAFF. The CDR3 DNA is TGCGCCAGCAGTGTCCCACAATGGCGAGGAACTGAAGCTTTCTTT.

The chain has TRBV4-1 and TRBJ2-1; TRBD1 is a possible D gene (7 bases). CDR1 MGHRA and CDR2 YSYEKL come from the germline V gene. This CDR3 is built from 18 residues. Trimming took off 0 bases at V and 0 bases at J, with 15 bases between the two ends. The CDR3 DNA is TGCGCCAGCAGCCAAGAGACTCTCCAGGGGGGCTCCTACAATGAGCAGTTCTTC. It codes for CASSQETLQGGSYNEQFF.

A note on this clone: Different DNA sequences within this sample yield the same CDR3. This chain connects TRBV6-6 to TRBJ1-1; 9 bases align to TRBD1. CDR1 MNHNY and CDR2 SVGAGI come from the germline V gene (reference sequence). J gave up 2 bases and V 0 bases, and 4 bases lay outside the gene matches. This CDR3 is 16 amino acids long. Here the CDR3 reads CASSYSPGQGNTEAFF. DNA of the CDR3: TGTGCCAGCAGTTACTCACCGGGACAGGGTAACACTGAAGCTTTCTTT.